This T cell receptor (beta chain) was retrieved from a study of blood T cell repertoires in COVID-19. Across the whole study: Acute-phase and convalescent COVID-19 samples originated in the United States, Italy and Spain. The cDNA or gDNA used as material had been derived from T cells, B-cell-depleted T cells, or PBMCs.

In the study's own analysis: Researchers report that nucleated cell counts were estimated from reference gene primer amplification. Produced via immunoSEQ multiplex PCR; TCRdb's table is partial and in-frame only. For V, J and clone size, that table is used; D and trimming come from the DNA. The data show 190,000 or so clones, more than 60% seen once. The CDR3 consists of 11 residues. V lost 1 base and J lost 11, with 6 bases in between. CDR1 and CDR2 from the germline V gene are LNHDA and SQIVND (reference sequence). The chain carries TRBV19 and TRBJ1-5; D unresolved. The sequenced material came from peripheral blood. The receptor was isolated from a man in his forties or fifties who had recovered from COVID-19. CDR3: CASSIAEAQHF. The DNA of the CDR3 is TGTGCCAGTAGTATAGCGGAGGCCCAGCATTTT.